The 8 T cell receptor beta chains in this list originate from one sample, sequenced in a study of T cell responses to AZD1222 COVID-19 vaccine. Here immunoSEQ multiplex PCR was the method, and the copy in TCRdb shows in-frame clones only, minus some. The sample lists under 200,000 clones, 70% to 90% seen once, with roughly 4% in the top ten. Source: peripheral blood, taken 28 days after the second AZD1222 dose. The receptor set was obtained from an adult who received the AZD1222 COVID-19 vaccine.

CDR3 in DNA: TGTGCCAGCAGCTCCATATCAGGCGAGCAGTACTTC. Amino acids: CASSSISGEQYF. V usage is TRBV7-8 and J usage is TRBJ2-7; D unclear. Trimming left V 4 bases short and J 6 bases short, with 10 bases between. The germline CDR1 and CDR2 sequences are SGHVS and FQNEAQ. The CDR3 consists of 12 residues. Combining the CDR3 with reference TRBV7-8 and TRBJ2-7 gives the whole variable domain GAGVSQSPRYKVAKRGQDVALRCDPISGHVSLFWYQQALGQGPEFLTYFQNEAQLDKSGLPSDRFFAERPEGSVSTLKIQRTQQEDSAVYLCASSSISGEQYFGPGTRLTVT.

The table lists this clone with a count of one. The chain is built from TRBV4-1 and TRBJ1-2; 8 bases map to TRBD1. Per germline, CDR1 MGHRA and CDR2 YSYEKL. This CDR3 comprises 15 residues. The ends lost 0 bases at V and 8 bases at J; junction bases unmatched: 8. The CDR3 DNA is TGCGCCAGCAGCCAAGATCGGGGACAGGCTGGGGGCTACACCTTC. It specifies CASSQDRGQAGGYTF.

The chain combines TRBV20-1 with TRBJ2-1; possibly TRBD2 for D (6 bases). The CDR3 consists of 17 residues. V lost 3 bases and J 1 base, leaving 19 bases between the germline ends. The germline gives CDR1 DFQATT, CDR2 SNEGSKA (reference sequence). CDR3 in amino acids: CSASPSPAGTSYNEQFF. Written as DNA, the CDR3 is TGCAGTGCTAGTCCCTCTCCTGCCGGGACTTCCTACAATGAGCAGTTCTTC.

This sequence joins TRBV6-6 and TRBJ1-1; D is ambiguous. From germline, CDR1 is MNHNY and CDR2 SVGAGI (reference sequence). The CDR3 is 13 residues long. V was trimmed by 10 bases and J by 1 base, leaving 13 bases between them. Written as DNA, the CDR3 is TGTGCCATCGCGCCTACCCAGAACACTGAAGCTTTCTTT. Residues: CAIAPTQNTEAFF.

The rearrangement uses TRBV27 and TRBJ1-4; D is unresolved. The germline V and J ends were trimmed by 0 bases and 4 bases, with 12 bases remaining between them. Germline V gives CDR1 MNHEY, CDR2 SMNVEV (reference sequence). This CDR3 is 16 amino acids long. The DNA for the CDR3 is TGTGCCAGCAGTTTATCGATTAACAGTCTTAATGAAAAACTGTTTTTT. Protein product: CASSLSINSLNEKLFF.

The J gene is TRBJ2-1, the V gene TRBV11-2; D is possibly TRBD1 or TRBD2 (6 bases each). CDR3 size: 15 residues. With 3 bases removed from V and 0 bases from J, the gap between germline ends came to 9 bases. The V gene's germline CDR1 is SGHAT and CDR2 FQNNGV. CDR3 sequence reads: CASSFEGGSYNEQFF. Here the CDR3 DNA reads TGTGCCAGCAGCTTCGAGGGGGGCTCCTACAATGAGCAGTTCTTC.

This clone was detected only a few times. This sequence joins TRBV5-1 and TRBJ1-1; 8 bases map to TRBD1. Germline V gene lookup returns CDR1 SGHRS and CDR2 YFSETQ. The CDR3 length is 14 residues. J gave up 6 bases and V 3 bases, and 7 bases lay outside the gene matches. CDR3 bases: TGCGCCAGCAGCTCCGGACAGGGCAATTCTGAAGCTTTCTTT. Amino acid sequence: CASSSGQGNSEAFF.

This sequence joins TRBV7-8 and TRBJ2-1; D may be TRBD2 (6 bases). Germline-derived CDR1 and CDR2 are SGHVS and FQNEAQ. Between the trimmed V and J ends, which lost 5 bases and 2 bases, there was a span of 16 bases. The CDR3 contains 16 residues. CDR3: CASSPRSGVAYNEQFF. The CDR3 nucleotides read TGTGCCAGCAGCCCGCGGTCGGGGGTCGCCTACAATGAGCAGTTCTTC.